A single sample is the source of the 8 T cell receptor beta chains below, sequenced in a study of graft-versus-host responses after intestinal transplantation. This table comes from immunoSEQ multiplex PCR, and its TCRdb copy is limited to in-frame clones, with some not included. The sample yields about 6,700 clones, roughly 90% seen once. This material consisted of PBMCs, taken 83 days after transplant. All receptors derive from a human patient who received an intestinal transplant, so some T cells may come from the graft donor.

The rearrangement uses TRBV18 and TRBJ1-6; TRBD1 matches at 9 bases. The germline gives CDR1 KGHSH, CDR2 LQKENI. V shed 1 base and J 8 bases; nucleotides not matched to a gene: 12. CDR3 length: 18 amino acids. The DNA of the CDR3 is TGTGCCAGCTCACCACTGCCGGGACAGGGTATGAATTATTCACCCCTCCACTTT. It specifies CASSPLPGQGMNYSPLHF.

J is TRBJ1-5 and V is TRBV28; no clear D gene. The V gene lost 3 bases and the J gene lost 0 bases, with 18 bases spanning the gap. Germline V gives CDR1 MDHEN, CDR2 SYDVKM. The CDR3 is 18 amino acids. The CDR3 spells CASSLESGWFDSNQPQHF. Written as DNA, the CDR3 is TGTGCCAGCAGTTTGGAGTCAGGTTGGTTTGATAGCAATCAGCCCCAGCATTTT.

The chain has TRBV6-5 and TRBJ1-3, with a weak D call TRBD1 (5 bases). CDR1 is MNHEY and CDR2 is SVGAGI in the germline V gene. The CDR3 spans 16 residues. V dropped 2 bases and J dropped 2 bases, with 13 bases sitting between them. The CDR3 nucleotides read TGTGCCAGCAGTTACGATACGGGGGGAGCTGGAAACACCATATATTTT. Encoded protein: CASSYDTGGAGNTIYF.

The CDR3 reads CASTETGGELRGYTF. In DNA, the CDR3 is TGTGCCAGTACGGAGACAGGGGGTGAGCTGCGGGGCTACACCTTC. The V gene is TRBV19, the J gene TRBJ1-2; 9 positions agree with TRBD1. The V gene end was trimmed by 7 bases and the J gene end by 8 bases; junction bases not matched to a gene: 14. The germline V gene has CDR1 LNHDA and CDR2 SQIVND (reference sequence). This CDR3 spans 15 amino acids.

CDR3 sequence: CASSAEVAQETQYF. CDR3 in DNA: TGTGCCAGCAGTGCTGAAGTTGCCCAAGAGACCCAGTACTTC. The chain carries TRBV6-1 and TRBJ2-5; no firm D call. V lost 4 bases to trimming and J lost 1 base, with 10 bases between them. The length of the CDR3 is 14 residues. Germline V gene data show CDR1 as MNHNS and CDR2 as SASEGT.

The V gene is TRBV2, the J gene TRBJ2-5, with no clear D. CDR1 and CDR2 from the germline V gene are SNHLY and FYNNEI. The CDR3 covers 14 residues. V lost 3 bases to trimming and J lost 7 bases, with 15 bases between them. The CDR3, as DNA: TGTGCCAGCAGTGATCCGGGTGAAATAGGGACCCAGTACTTC. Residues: CASSDPGEIGTQYF.

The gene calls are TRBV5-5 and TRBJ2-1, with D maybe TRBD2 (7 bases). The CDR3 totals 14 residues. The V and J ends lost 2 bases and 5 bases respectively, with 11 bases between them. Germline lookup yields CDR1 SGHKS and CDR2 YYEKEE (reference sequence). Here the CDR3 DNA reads TGTGCCAGCAGCTTCGGGGGGCCTCACAATGAGCAGTTCTTC. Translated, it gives CASSFGGPHNEQFF. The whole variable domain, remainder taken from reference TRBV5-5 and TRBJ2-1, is DAGVTQSPTHLIKTRGQQVTLRCSPISGHKSVSWYQQVLGQGPQFIFQYYEKEERGRGNFPDRFSARQFPNYSSELNVNALLLGDSALYLCASSFGGPHNEQFFGPGTRLTVL.

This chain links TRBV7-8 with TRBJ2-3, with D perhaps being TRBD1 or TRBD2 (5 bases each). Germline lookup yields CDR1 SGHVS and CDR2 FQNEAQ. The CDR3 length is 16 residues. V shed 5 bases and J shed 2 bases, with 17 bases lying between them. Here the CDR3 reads CASSPARGEVTDTQYF. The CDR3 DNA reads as TGTGCCAGCAGCCCCGCTAGGGGAGAGGTCACAGATACGCAGTATTTT.